The next 30 T cell receptor beta chains were all read from a single sample in a study of shared clonotypes between healthy human individuals. In the naive CD8 group, cells lacked CD45RO and were positively selected for CCR7, so terminally differentiated effector memory CD45RA+ cells were left out. Clones were sequenced by immunoSEQ multiplex PCR, and TCRdb holds only the in-frame ones, with some missing. The table records over 2 million clones, roughly 95% of them present only once. Sequencing was done on a sample of naive CD8+ T cells sorted from blood. The receptors originated from a young man in good health.

This clone appeared once. The CDR3 here is CSATQEYGYTF. The CDR3 DNA is TGCAGTGCGACGCAGGAGTATGGCTACACCTTC. The V and J genes are TRBV20-1 and TRBJ1-2; D is unresolved. This CDR3 is built from 11 residues. Germline CDR1 reads DFQATT; CDR2 reads SNEGSKA (reference sequence). Deletions cut 6 bases from V and 5 bases from J, with 10 bases between.

V and J are TRBV28 and TRBJ2-7; 10 bases are a match to TRBD2. The CDR3 has 14 amino acids. With 5 bases clipped from V and 2 bases from J, the junction kept 3 bases outside the gene matches. Germline-derived CDR1 and CDR2 are MDHEN and SYDVKM. The CDR3 DNA sequence: TGTGCCAGCAGTGAAGCGGGAGGGGCCTACGAGCAGTACTTC. This sequence encodes CASSEAGGAYEQYF.

The CDR3 protein is CASSGPFPAGASYNEQFF. CDR3 coding DNA: TGTGCCAGCAGCGGACCTTTCCCAGCGGGGGCGTCCTACAATGAGCAGTTCTTC. The chain combines TRBV7-9 with TRBJ2-1, with 8 bases that match TRBD2. This CDR3 has 18 residues. Germline CDR1 is SEHNR and CDR2 is FQNEAQ (reference sequence). The V segment lost 5 bases and the J segment 1 base; nucleotides outside the gene matches: 13.

A word on this clone: Other DNA sequences in the sample encode the same CDR3. The rearrangement links TRBV9 to TRBJ1-3; D is undetermined. Germline V gene sequence: CDR1 SGDLS, CDR2 YYNGEE. With 1 base removed from V and 2 bases from J, the gap between germline ends came to 4 bases. This CDR3 is built from 13 residues. The CDR3 nucleotides read TGTGCCAGCAGCGTATCTCCTGGAAACACCATATATTTT. This codes for CASSVSPGNTIYF.

The chain carries TRBV5-6 and TRBJ2-7, with D possibly called TRBD1 or TRBD2 (5 bases each). The germline V and J ends were trimmed by 3 bases and 3 bases, with 13 bases remaining between them. CDR3 length equals 14 residues. Germline V CDR1 and CDR2: SGHDT, YYEEEE. The CDR3 DNA is TGTGCCAGCAGCTGGGGGACGTTGGGCTACGAGCAGTACTTC. Protein sequence: CASSWGTLGYEQYF.

The V and J genes are TRBV10-3 and TRBJ2-5; D possibly matches TRBD1 or TRBD2 (6 bases each). This CDR3 contains 13 residues. Per germline, CDR1 ENHRY and CDR2 SYGVKD. Trimming took off 6 bases at V and 4 bases at J, with 12 bases between the two ends. In nucleotides, the CDR3 is TGTGCCATCAGCCTGGGGGGCGGAGAGACCCAGTACTTC. Translating gives CAISLGGGETQYF.

The chain combines TRBV19 with TRBJ1-6; D ambiguous. The CDR3 loop spans 15 amino acids. The germline V gene encodes CDR1 LNHDA and CDR2 SQIVND (reference sequence). Trimming stripped 3 bases from V and 7 bases from J, with 13 bases between. The CDR3 DNA sequence: TGTGCCAGTAGTATCATGGCTTCCGCAAATTCACCCCTCCACTTT. Protein product: CASSIMASANSPLHF.

The CDR3, as DNA: TGTGCCAGCAGCCACCCCGGACTTTACTACGAGCAGTACTTC. Residues: CASSHPGLYYEQYF. J is TRBJ2-7 and V is TRBV11-2; maybe TRBD2 (5 bases). CDR1 and CDR2 (germline): SGHAT, FQNNGV. The germline V and J ends were trimmed by 5 bases and 3 bases, with 14 bases remaining between them. The CDR3 runs 14 residues.

V gene TRBV5-6 combines with J gene TRBJ2-7; 11 positions agree with TRBD2. The germline gives CDR1 SGHDT, CDR2 YYEEEE. V was clipped by 1 base and J by 4 bases; unmatched bases: 4. The CDR3 is made up of 15 amino acids. This chain's CDR3 is CASSLTTSGAYEQYF. Here the CDR3 DNA reads TGTGCCAGCAGCTTGACGACTAGCGGGGCTTACGAGCAGTACTTC. The full variable domain, rest sourced from reference TRBV5-6 and TRBJ2-7, is DAGVTQSPTHLIKTRGQQVTLRCSPKSGHDTVSWYQQALGQGPQFIFQYYEEEERQRGNFPDRFSGHQFPNYSSELNVNALLLGDSALYLCASSLTTSGAYEQYFGPGTRLTVT.

With regard to this clone: Other DNA sequences of this sample code for an identical CDR3. The chain is built from TRBV28 and TRBJ1-1; 7 positions match TRBD1. Germline assignment: CDR1 MDHEN and CDR2 SYDVKM. The trim removed 5 bases at V and 4 bases at J, leaving 1 base unmatched. The CDR3 runs 12 residues. The DNA of the CDR3 is TGTGCCAGCAGTCCAGGGGGCACTGAAGCTTTCTTT. It yields the protein CASSPGGTEAFF.

The count of this clone is one. The rearrangement links TRBV7-3 to TRBJ1-2, with TRBD1 identical over 9 bases. CDR3 size: 13 residues. Germline V gene sequence: CDR1 SGHTA, CDR2 FQGTGA. Trimming removed 6 bases from V and 12 bases from J; junction bases left unmatched: 11. The CDR3, as DNA: TGTGCCAGCAGTGCCGGGACAGGGCTCGAGCACACCTTC. It encodes CASSAGTGLEHTF.

V usage is TRBV5-1 and J usage is TRBJ1-1; the D is unclear. CDR3 length: 16 amino acids. Germline-derived CDR1 and CDR2 are SGHRS and YFSETQ. Trimming left V 2 bases short and J 4 bases short, with 18 bases between. The CDR3 DNA follows: TGCGCCAGCAGCTTCCCGACGAAGGACGCGAGCACTGAAGCTTTCTTT. This translates into CASSFPTKDASTEAFF.

The V gene is TRBV9, the J gene TRBJ1-3; possibly TRBD1 for D (5 bases). CDR3 length: 15 amino acids. Trimming left V 3 bases short and J 0 bases short, with 10 bases between. Germline CDR1 SGDLS, CDR2 YYNGEE. CDR3 in amino acids: CASSADSHSGNTIYF. CDR3 bases: TGTGCCAGCAGCGCCGACAGTCACTCTGGAAACACCATATATTTT.

CDR3 protein: CARSTGGRDTEAFF. CDR3 coding DNA: TGCGCCAGGAGCACAGGGGGTAGGGACACTGAAGCTTTCTTT. This rearrangement joins TRBV10-2 to TRBJ1-1, with 8 bases lining up with TRBD1. V gave up 9 bases and J gave up 3 bases; unmatched junction bases: 9. The CDR3 loop spans 14 amino acids. Germline-derived CDR1 and CDR2 are WSHSY and SAAADI.

J is TRBJ1-1 and V is TRBV7-9; D gene unclear. V lost 5 bases to trimming and J lost 1 base, with 8 bases between them. Germline CDR1 reads SEHNR; CDR2 reads FQNEAQ (reference sequence). CDR3 size: 13 residues. CDR3 sequence reads: CASSRDWNTEAFF. CDR3 bases: TGTGCCAGCAGCCGAGACTGGAACACTGAAGCTTTCTTT.

The chain is built from TRBV14 and TRBJ2-7; D is unclear. There are 16 residues in the CDR3. V was pared by 1 base and J by 6 bases, with 19 bases between. Germline values: CDR1 SGHDN, CDR2 FVKESK. In DNA, the CDR3 is TGTGCCAGCAGCCAAGGAGGCGCCCCCGACTCAACCGAGCAGTACTTC. Amino acids: CASSQGGAPDSTEQYF. Full variable domain (rest looked up from reference TRBV14 and TRBJ2-7): EAGVTQFPSHSVIEKGQTVTLRCDPISGHDNLYWYRRVMGKEIKFLLHFVKESKQDESGMPNNRFLAERTGGTYSTLKVQPAELEDSGVYFCASSQGGAPDSTEQYFGPGTRLTVT.

V is TRBV29-1 and J is TRBJ2-7; 7 bases line up with TRBD1. V lost 8 bases to trimming and J lost 2 bases; unmatched junction nucleotides: 6. CDR1 and CDR2 (germline): SQVTM, ANQGSEA. The CDR3 consists of 12 residues. The CDR3 region has the DNA TGCAGCTTTAGGGACAGCCCCTACGAGCAGTACTTC. Encoded protein: CSFRDSPYEQYF.

The chain couples TRBV20-1 to TRBJ1-1; no clear D. Germline V gene data show CDR1 as DFQATT and CDR2 as SNEGSKA (reference sequence). The V and J ends lost 2 bases and 8 bases respectively, with 6 bases between them. The CDR3 is 10 residues long. CDR3 coding DNA: TGCAGTGCTAGAACTGAGGAAGCTTTCTTT. This codes for CSARTEEAFF.

On this clone: The same CDR3 also results from other DNA sequences found in this sample. The chain uses TRBV30 and TRBJ1-4; 10 nucleotides align to TRBD1. This CDR3 is 14 amino acids long. The germline V gene encodes CDR1 GTSNPN and CDR2 SVGIG (reference sequence). V lost 0 bases and J lost 8; bases outside the gene matches: 3. The CDR3 bases are TGTGCCTGGAGTGTAGGACAGGGGGGCGAAAAACTGTTTTTT. Translating gives CAWSVGQGGEKLFF.

V gene TRBV27 combines with J gene TRBJ1-5, with no clear D. From germline, CDR1 is MNHEY and CDR2 SMNVEV (reference sequence). V was clipped by 1 base and J by 1 base, with 14 bases between them. There are 17 residues in the CDR3. CDR3 DNA: TGTGCCAGCAGTTTATATGCTGGACTTGGGAGCAATCAGCCCCAGCATTTT. The encoded protein is CASSLYAGLGSNQPQHF.

V gene TRBV10-2 combines with J gene TRBJ1-1; D ambiguous. Germline V gene lookup returns CDR1 WSHSY and CDR2 SAAADI. Trimming removed 8 bases from V and 4 bases from J, with 17 bases in between. This CDR3 has 14 residues. This CDR3 is CASRFTVGATEAFF. CDR3 in DNA: TGCGCCAGCCGGTTCACCGTTGGCGCCACTGAAGCTTTCTTT.

The V call is TRBV13, the J call TRBJ1-2; TRBD1 matches at 7 bases. There are 13 residues in the CDR3. Germline loops: CDR1 PRHDT, CDR2 FYEKMQ (reference sequence). J gave up 8 bases and V 8 bases, and 11 bases lay outside the gene matches. The CDR3 sequence: CASSPQGVYGYTF. The CDR3 DNA sequence: TGTGCCAGCTCACCCCAGGGGGTGTACGGCTACACCTTC.

The chain combines TRBV29-1 with TRBJ2-7; D is unresolved. Germline CDR1 and CDR2: SQVTM and ANQGSEA. Trimming shortened V by 5 bases and J by 4 bases, and 9 bases separated the two germline ends. The CDR3 has 11 amino acids. CDR3: CSVWIDYEQYF. In DNA form, the CDR3 reads TGCAGCGTTTGGATTGATTACGAGCAGTACTTC.

The chain recombines TRBV5-6 with TRBJ1-5; maybe TRBD1 (5 bases). Trimming took 3 bases from V and 2 from J, leaving 15 bases between them. This CDR3 contains 16 residues. Germline lookup yields CDR1 SGHDT and CDR2 YYEEEE. The CDR3 DNA reads as TGTGCCAGCAGCTCCGGACATAATGAGGGCAATCAGCCCCAGCATTTT. This encodes CASSSGHNEGNQPQHF.

The chain employs TRBV11-3 and TRBJ2-1; D may be TRBD2 (6 bases). CDR1 and CDR2 from the germline V gene are SGHNT and YENEEA. The V and J ends lost 3 bases and 9 bases respectively, with 9 bases between them. The CDR3 covers 12 residues. The CDR3 loop is CASSLEGSEQFF. In DNA form, the CDR3 reads TGTGCCAGCAGCTTGGAGGGGAGTGAGCAGTTCTTC.

This chain links TRBV5-1 with TRBJ2-3, with D maybe TRBD1 (6 bases). This CDR3 has 14 residues. Germline V gene lookup returns CDR1 SGHRS and CDR2 YFSETQ. Trimming cost V 5 bases and J 2 bases, with 12 bases left between them. CDR3 in amino acids: CASRLGGYTDTQYF. The CDR3 bases are TGCGCCAGCAGATTAGGGGGATACACAGATACGCAGTATTTT. The full variable domain, rest sourced from reference TRBV5-1 and TRBJ2-3, is KAGVTQTPRYLIKTRGQQVTLSCSPISGHRSVSWYQQTPGQGLQFLFEYFSETQRNKGNFPGRFSGRQFSNSRSEMNVSTLELGDSALYLCASRLGGYTDTQYFGPGTRLTVL.

The gene calls are TRBV7-9 and TRBJ2-2, with TRBD2 matching over 7 bases. V was pared by 4 bases and J by 4 bases, with 9 bases of the junction left unmatched. The CDR3 length is 16 residues. Germline V CDR1 and CDR2: SEHNR, FQNEAQ (reference sequence). CDR3 amino acids: CASSSTAGVGTGELFF. CDR3 sequence (DNA): TGTGCCAGCAGCTCGACGGCGGGAGTAGGCACCGGGGAGCTGTTTTTT.

The gene calls are TRBV28 and TRBJ1-1; D unresolved. The germline gives CDR1 MDHEN, CDR2 SYDVKM. This CDR3 is built from 14 residues. V was pared by 2 bases and J by 4 bases, with 11 bases between. CDR3 amino acids: CASSLNVGPTEAFF. CDR3 nucleotides: TGTGCCAGCAGTTTAAATGTGGGCCCCACTGAAGCTTTCTTT.

The rearrangement joins TRBV9 to TRBJ1-5; D is uncertain. The germline gives CDR1 SGDLS, CDR2 YYNGEE. This CDR3 is built from 14 residues. V shed 0 bases and J shed 7 bases, with 11 bases lying between them. The CDR3 sequence: CASSVGSGYQPQHF. CDR3 DNA: TGTGCCAGCAGCGTAGGATCTGGGTACCAGCCCCAGCATTTT.

This clone was counted once. The gene calls are TRBV28 and TRBJ2-5; no clear D gene. There are 13 residues in the CDR3. The V and J ends lost 5 bases and 0 bases respectively, with 7 bases between them. Germline V gives CDR1 MDHEN, CDR2 SYDVKM. As DNA, the CDR3 is TGTGCCAGCAGTGCCCGGGACCAAGAGACCCAGTACTTC. Translation: CASSARDQETQYF.